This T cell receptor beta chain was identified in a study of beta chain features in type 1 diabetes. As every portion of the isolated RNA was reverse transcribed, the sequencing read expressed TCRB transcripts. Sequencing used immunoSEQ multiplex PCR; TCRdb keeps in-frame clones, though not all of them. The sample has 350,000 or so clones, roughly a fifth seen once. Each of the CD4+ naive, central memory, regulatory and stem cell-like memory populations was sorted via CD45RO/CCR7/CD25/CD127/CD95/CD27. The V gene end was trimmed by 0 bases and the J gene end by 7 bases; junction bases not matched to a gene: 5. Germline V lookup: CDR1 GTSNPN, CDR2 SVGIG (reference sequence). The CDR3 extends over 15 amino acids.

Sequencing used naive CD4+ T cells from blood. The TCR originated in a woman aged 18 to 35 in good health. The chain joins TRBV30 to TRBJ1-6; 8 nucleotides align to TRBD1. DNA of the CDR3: TGTGCCTGGAGTGTACTCGGACAGGGCAATTCACCCCTCCACTTT. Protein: CAWSVLGQGNSPLHF.